This note documents a single TCR beta chain sequence. TCRdb's table, derived via immunoSEQ multiplex PCR, lists solely in-frame clones and lacks some. This table holds more than 50,000 clones, approximately 90% found once. This sample is drawn from a study of technical replicates of blood from a few donors. V lost 1 base, J lost 1 base, and 13 bases lay in between. Germline V CDR1 and CDR2: SGHVS, FQNEAQ. The CDR3 is made up of 16 amino acids. The material sequenced was PBMCs. This clonotype was obtained from a human donor in good health. Some clones in this sample may be carry-over from other donors' samples. This chain links TRBV7-8 with TRBJ1-1; D is perhaps TRBD1 (6 bases). CDR3 nucleotides: TGTGCCAGCAGCTTAGATTATCAGGGGTCGAACACTGAAGCTTTCTTT. Translating gives CASSLDYQGSNTEAFF.